These T cell receptor beta chains were read from a single sample in a study of blood T cell repertoires in COVID-19. Here immunoSEQ multiplex PCR was the method, and the copy in TCRdb shows in-frame clones only, minus some. The sample contains about 230,000 clones, 83% of which appear only once. The sequenced material came from peripheral blood. The receptors were gathered from a man older than 75 with acute or convalescent COVID-19. The CDR3 runs from the conserved cysteine through the conserved F or W. The order of the fields is CDR3 length, clone size, J gene, D gene, V gene, CDR3 DNA, CDR3 protein. A D gene is named only where the DNA matches it firmly. Clone size, where shown, is once, few, many, or a class for clones that have expanded.

>15|once|TRBJ1-5|TRBD1|TRBV3-1/TRBV3-2
TGTGCCAGCAGCCTAGGACAGGACTTCAATCAGCCCCAGCATTTT
CASSLGQDFNQPQHF
>18|-|TRBJ2-7|-|TRBV4-2
TGTGCCAGCAGCCAAGCTGAAGTAAGGGGGTCCTCTTCCTACGAGCAGTACTTC
CASSQAEVRGSSSYEQYF
>14|-|TRBJ2-5|TRBD2|TRBV5-1
TGCGCCAGCAGCTTGGCGGGAGGCTCGGAGACCCAGTACTTC
CASSLAGGSETQYF
>12|-|TRBJ2-7|TRBD2|TRBV30
TGTGCCTGGAGTCGGACTAGAGACGAGCAGTACTTC
CAWSRTRDEQYF
>12|-|TRBJ2-7|-|TRBV2
TGTGCCAGCAGTGACTATCCCTACGAGCAGTACTTC
CASSDYPYEQYF
>15|-|TRBJ1-2|-|TRBV7-8
TGTGCCAGCAGCTTAGGCTACGTCTCAGGGGCTGGCTACACCTTC
CASSLGYVSGAGYTF
>12|-|TRBJ2-7|-|TRBV2
TGTGCCAGCAGTGATGGGCCATACGAGCAGTACTTC
CASSDGPYEQYF
>16|-|TRBJ2-5|TRBD2|TRBV24-1
TGTGCCACCAGTGCCCCCGGGGGGGGACTAGAAGAGACCCAGTACTTC
CATSAPGGGLEETQYF
>12|-|TRBJ1-1|-|TRBV29-1
TGCAGCGTTGTTTCCGGGAACACTGAAGCTTTCTTT
CSVVSGNTEAFF
>15|-|TRBJ2-1|TRBD2|TRBV29-1
TGCAGCGTTTGGGGGACTAGCGGGGGTACCAATGAGCAGTTCTTC
CSVWGTSGGTNEQFF
>14|-|TRBJ1-1|-|TRBV5-1
TGCGCCAGCAGCTTGGCCGGGGGGAACACTGAAGCTTTCTTT
CASSLAGGNTEAFF
>14|-|TRBJ2-7|-|TRBV29-1
TGCAGCGCCGGGGGTACGAGGGGCGCCTACGAGCAGTACTTC
CSAGGTRGAYEQYF
>17|-|TRBJ2-7|TRBD1|TRBV6-7
TGTGCCAGCAGTTCTTACCGCCGGACAGGGGAGAACTACGAGCAGTACTTC
CASSSYRRTGENYEQYF
>17|-|TRBJ2-7|-|TRBV3-1/TRBV3-2
TGTGCCAGCAGCCAAACTTTCGGGGCAGGGCGGGACTACGAGCAGTACTTC
CASSQTFGAGRDYEQYF
>15|-|TRBJ2-3|TRBD1|TRBV24-1
TGTGCCACCAGTGATACTACAGGGGACACAGATACGCAGTATTTT
CATSDTTGDTDTQYF
>15|-|TRBJ2-1|TRBD2|TRBV9
TGTGCCAGCAGCGGGGGACTAGGAGGTGGCTATGAGCAGTTCTTC
CASSGGLGGGYEQFF
>14|-|TRBJ1-1|-|TRBV5-1
TGCGCCAGCACCCCCGCGGCGGGGAACACTGAAGCTTTCTTT
CASTPAAGNTEAFF
>18|-|TRBJ1-6|TRBD1|TRBV7-2
TGTGCCAGCAGCAGTTACCGGGACAGGGGATTTCTGGATTCACCCCTCCACTTT
CASSSYRDRGFLDSPLHF
>17|-|TRBJ2-3|-|TRBV5-4
TGTGCCAGCAGCTCCAAAACACGGGGTGCTAGCACAGATACGCAGTATTTT
CASSSKTRGASTDTQYF
>16|few|TRBJ2-3|TRBD2|TRBV7-8
TGTGCCAGCAGCGCGGGACTAGCGGGGATCACAGATACGCAGTATTTT
CASSAGLAGITDTQYF
>13|-|TRBJ2-3|-|TRBV2
TGTGCCAGCAAAGGCGAGGTTCAGGGTACGCAGTATTTT
CASKGEVQGTQYF
>13|-|TRBJ1-6|-|TRBV18
TGTGCCAGCTCCGACAGAGATAATTCACCCCTCCACTTT
CASSDRDNSPLHF
>12|-|TRBJ2-7|TRBD2|TRBV30
TGTGCCTGGAGTAAAGCGGGGACCGAGCAGTACTTC
CAWSKAGTEQYF
>12|-|TRBJ2-5|-|TRBV5-1
TGCGCCAGCAGCTTTGGGGGCCAGACCCAGTACTTC
CASSFGGQTQYF
>14|few|TRBJ1-5|-|TRBV5-8
TGTGCCAGCAGCCGCACGGACTGGAATCAGCCCCAGCATTTT
CASSRTDWNQPQHF
>16|-|TRBJ1-3|TRBD1|TRBV7-6
TGTGCCAGCAGCTCCCGACAGGGGAGCTCTGGAAACACCATATATTTT
CASSSRQGSSGNTIYF
>15|-|TRBJ2-1|TRBD2|TRBV18
TGTGCCAGCTCACCTAGCGGGAGTAGTAAGAATGAGCAGTTCTTC
CASSPSGSSKNEQFF
>17|-|TRBJ1-2|-|TRBV4-1
TGCGCCAGCAGCCGAGGGACTAGAGGGTTGGGAATGGCTGACTACACCTTC
CASSRGTRGLGMADYTF
>18|-|TRBJ1-6|-|TRBV7-6
TGTGCCAGCAGCCCTCGGGCAGTCGGGAGCTCCTATAATTCACCCCTCCACTTT
CASSPRAVGSSYNSPLHF
>19|-|TRBJ2-2|TRBD2|TRBV24-1
TGTGCCACCAGCCCCCCCGGGGGGATTCTTTCCTCAAACACCGGGGAGCTGTTTTTT
CATSPPGGILSSNTGELFF
>15|once|TRBJ2-2|-|TRBV24-1
TGTGCCACCAGTGTCCCAGGGCCCAACACCGGGGAGCTGTTTTTT
CATSVPGPNTGELFF
>21|-|TRBJ1-2|TRBD1|TRBV7-9
TGTGCCAGCACCCTAGGGTATCCGGGACAGGGAGAAATGGGGCGGATCTATGGCTACACCTTC
CASTLGYPGQGEMGRIYGYTF
>18|-|TRBJ2-7|-|TRBV3-1/TRBV3-2
TGTGCCAGCAGCCAAGCCCTCACTCACTCTTCGAGCTCCTACGAGCAGTACTTC
CASSQALTHSSSSYEQYF
>15|few|TRBJ1-5|-|TRBV27
TGTGCCAGCAGAAGAACAGGGTTTGGCAATCAGCCCCAGCATTTT
CASRRTGFGNQPQHF
>15|-|TRBJ1-1|-|TRBV6-5
TGTGCCAGCAGTTACTCTGGAGTAATGAACACTGAAGCTTTCTTT
CASSYSGVMNTEAFF
>14|-|TRBJ1-4|-|TRBV6-2/TRBV6-3
TGTGCCAGCAGTCGCGTAGGGGATGATGAAAAACTGTTTTTT
CASSRVGDDEKLFF
>12|-|TRBJ1-6|-|TRBV6-5
TGTGCCAGCACTAGGACAGTTTCACCCCTCCACTTT
CASTRTVSPLHF
>15|-|TRBJ2-7|TRBD2|TRBV5-1
TGCGCCAGCAGCTTGGCCGGGACTACCCTCTACGAGCAGTACTTC
CASSLAGTTLYEQYF
>19|-|TRBJ2-3|-|TRBV27
TGTGCCAGCAGTTTATCGGAGGTAGGTAGGGGGATTGACGCAGATACGCAGTATTTT
CASSLSEVGRGIDADTQYF
>15|-|TRBJ2-7|TRBD2|TRBV3-1/TRBV3-2
TGTGCCAGCAGCCAAGGGCTAGCGGGCCACACCGAGCAGTACTTC
CASSQGLAGHTEQYF
>17|few|TRBJ1-1|TRBD1|TRBV5-8
TGTGCCAGCCCCGAGGGAATCCCGGACAGGGGAAACACTGAAGCTTTCTTT
CASPEGIPDRGNTEAFF